These T cell receptor beta chains were read from a single sample in a study of T cells after yellow fever vaccination. MiXCR was run by TCRdb on the 5' RACE reads, yielding one entry per CDR3 protein. The sample contains hundreds of thousands of distinct CDR3 sequences, around a sixth of which appear only once. The sample in question was PBMCs, obtained 4 to 5 days after the first yellow fever vaccination. These TCRs come from a man aged 18 to 29 who received the YFV17D yellow fever vaccine. Each CDR3 is given with its conserved first and last residue. D genes are given only for firm matches.

>TRBV5-8|TRBJ1-1|-
CASSRNRDNTEAFF
>TRBV11-1|TRBJ2-2|TRBD2
CASSPGLAGGRDTGELFF
>TRBV12-3/TRBV12-4|TRBJ2-5|-
CASSLFLGQETQYF
>TRBV6-5|TRBJ1-2|TRBD1
CASSYTDRRGYTF
>TRBV5-5|TRBJ2-7|-
CASSLRQGNEQYF
>TRBV12-3/TRBV12-4|TRBJ2-7|TRBD1
CASSYGQGPYEQYF
>TRBV20-1|TRBJ2-3|TRBD2
CSATGLAGGPVDTQYF
>TRBV29-1|TRBJ2-4|-
CSATTVGKNIQYF
>TRBV5-1|TRBJ2-2|-
CASSASNTGELFF
>TRBV28|TRBJ1-5|-
CASSLPRWGNQPQHF
>TRBV19|TRBJ2-7|TRBD1
CASNSPGQGLYEQYF
>TRBV11-2|TRBJ1-2|TRBD1
CASSLDAGQGALDYGYTF
>TRBV6-5|TRBJ2-3|TRBD2
CASRRHRRAGGRGDTQYF
>TRBV19|TRBJ2-1|-
CASKSYGTSYNEQFF
>TRBV19|TRBJ1-1|-
CASSNILGLKNTEAFF
>TRBV20-1|TRBJ2-1|TRBD1
CSATRPGTDNEQFF
>TRBV7-2|TRBJ2-3|-
CASNQLTDTQYF
>TRBV12-3/TRBV12-4|TRBJ1-1|-
CASSTREDTEAFF